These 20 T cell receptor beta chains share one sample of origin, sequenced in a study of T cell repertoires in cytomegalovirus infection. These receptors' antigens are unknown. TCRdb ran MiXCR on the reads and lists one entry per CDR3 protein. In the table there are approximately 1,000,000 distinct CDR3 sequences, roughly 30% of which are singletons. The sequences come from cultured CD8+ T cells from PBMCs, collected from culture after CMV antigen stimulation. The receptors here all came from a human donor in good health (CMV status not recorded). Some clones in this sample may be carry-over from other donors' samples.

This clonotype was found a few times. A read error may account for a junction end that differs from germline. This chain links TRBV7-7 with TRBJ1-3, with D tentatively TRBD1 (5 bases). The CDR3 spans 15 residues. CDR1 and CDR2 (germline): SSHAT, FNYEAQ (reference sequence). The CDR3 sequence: CASSLALGLGNTIYF. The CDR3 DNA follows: TGTGCTAGCAGCTTAGCGCTGGGGCTTGGAAACACCATATATTTT.

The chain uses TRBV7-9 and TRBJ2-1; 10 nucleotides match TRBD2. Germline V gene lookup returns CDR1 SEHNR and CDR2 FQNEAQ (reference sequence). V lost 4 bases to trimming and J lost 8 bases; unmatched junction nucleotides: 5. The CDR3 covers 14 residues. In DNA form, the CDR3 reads TGTGCCAGCAGCTCGGGACTAGCGCAGCATGAGCAGTTCTTC. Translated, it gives CASSSGLAQHEQFF.

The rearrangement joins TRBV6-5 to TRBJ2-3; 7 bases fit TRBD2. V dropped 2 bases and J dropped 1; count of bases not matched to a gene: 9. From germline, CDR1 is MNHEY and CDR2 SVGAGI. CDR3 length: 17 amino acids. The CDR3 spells CASSYDGRTPGTDTQYF. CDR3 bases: TGTGCCAGCAGTTACGACGGGAGGACCCCCGGCACAGATACGCAGTATTTT.

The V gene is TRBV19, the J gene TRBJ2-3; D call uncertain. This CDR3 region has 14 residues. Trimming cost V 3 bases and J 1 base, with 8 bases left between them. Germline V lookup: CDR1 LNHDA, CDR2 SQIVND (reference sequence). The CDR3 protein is CASSMADGTDTQYF. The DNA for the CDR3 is TGTGCCAGTAGTATGGCGGACGGCACAGATACGCAGTATTTT.

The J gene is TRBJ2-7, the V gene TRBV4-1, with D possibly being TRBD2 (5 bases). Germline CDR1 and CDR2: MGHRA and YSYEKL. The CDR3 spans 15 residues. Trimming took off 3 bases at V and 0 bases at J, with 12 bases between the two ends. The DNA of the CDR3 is TGCGCCAGCAGCCAGGCCCCCGGGGTCTCCTACGAGCAGTACTTC. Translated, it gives CASSQAPGVSYEQYF.

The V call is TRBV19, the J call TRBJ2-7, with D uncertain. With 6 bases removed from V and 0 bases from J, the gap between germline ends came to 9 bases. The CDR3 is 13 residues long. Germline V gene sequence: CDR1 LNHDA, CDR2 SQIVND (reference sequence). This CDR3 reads CASRGMDSYEQYF. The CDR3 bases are TGTGCCAGTAGGGGGATGGACTCCTACGAGCAGTACTTC.

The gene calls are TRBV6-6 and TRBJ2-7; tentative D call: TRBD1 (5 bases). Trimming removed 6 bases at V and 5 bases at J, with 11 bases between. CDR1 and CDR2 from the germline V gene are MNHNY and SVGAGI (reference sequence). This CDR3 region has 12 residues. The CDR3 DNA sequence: TGTGCCAGCAGCTCGGACAATAACGAGCAGTACTTC. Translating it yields CASSSDNNEQYF.

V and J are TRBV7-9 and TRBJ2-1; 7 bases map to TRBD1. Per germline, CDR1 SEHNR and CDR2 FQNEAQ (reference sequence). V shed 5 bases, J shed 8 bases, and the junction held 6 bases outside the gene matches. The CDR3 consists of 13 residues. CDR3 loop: CASSPMDRYEQFF. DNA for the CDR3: TGTGCCAGCAGCCCAATGGACAGGTATGAGCAGTTCTTC.

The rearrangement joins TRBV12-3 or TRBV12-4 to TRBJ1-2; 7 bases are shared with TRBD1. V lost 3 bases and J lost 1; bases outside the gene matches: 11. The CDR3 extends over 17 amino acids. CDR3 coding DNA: TGTGCCAGCAGTTTTAGGTTAGAAGGGGACAGTAACTATGGCTACACCTTC. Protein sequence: CASSFRLEGDSNYGYTF.

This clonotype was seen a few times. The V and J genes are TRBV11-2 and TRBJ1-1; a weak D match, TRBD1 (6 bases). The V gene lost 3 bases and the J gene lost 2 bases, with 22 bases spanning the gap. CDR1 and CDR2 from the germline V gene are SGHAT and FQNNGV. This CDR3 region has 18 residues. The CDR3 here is CASSLWGAFGVPNTEAFF. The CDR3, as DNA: TGTGCCAGCAGCTTGTGGGGGGCGTTTGGGGTTCCAAACACTGAAGCTTTCTTT.

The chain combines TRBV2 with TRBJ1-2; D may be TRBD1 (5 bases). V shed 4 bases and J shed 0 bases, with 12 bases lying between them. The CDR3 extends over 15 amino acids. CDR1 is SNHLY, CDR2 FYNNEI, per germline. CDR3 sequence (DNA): TGTGCCAGCAGTGCCGGAGGGACCCCTAACTATGGCTACACCTTC. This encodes CASSAGGTPNYGYTF.

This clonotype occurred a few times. The CDR3 region is CASSLPQSTAEDYGYTF. The CDR3, as DNA: TGTGCCAGCAGCTTACCCCAAAGCACGGCAGAGGACTATGGCTACACCTTC. The gene calls are TRBV7-6 and TRBJ1-2; D not resolved. This CDR3 is built from 17 residues. Germline assignment: CDR1 SGHVS and CDR2 FNYEAQ. The V end was cut by 2 bases, the J end by 3 bases, with 19 bases between.

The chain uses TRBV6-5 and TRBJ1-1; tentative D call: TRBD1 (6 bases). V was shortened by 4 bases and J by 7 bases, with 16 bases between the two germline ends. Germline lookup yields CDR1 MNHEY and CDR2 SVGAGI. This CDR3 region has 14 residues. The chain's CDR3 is CASSWGGLGVEAFF. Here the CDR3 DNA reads TGTGCCAGCAGTTGGGGGGGGCTAGGGGTTGAAGCTTTCTTT.

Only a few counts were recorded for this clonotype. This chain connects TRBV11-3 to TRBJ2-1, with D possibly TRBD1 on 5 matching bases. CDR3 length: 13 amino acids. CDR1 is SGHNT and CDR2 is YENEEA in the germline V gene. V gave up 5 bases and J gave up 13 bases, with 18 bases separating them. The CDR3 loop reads CASSQTGEGLQFF. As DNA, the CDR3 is TGTGCCAGCAGCCAAACAGGAGAAGGGCTACAGTTCTTC. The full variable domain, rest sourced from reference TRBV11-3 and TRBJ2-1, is EAGVVQSPRYKIIEKKQPVAFWCNPISGHNTLYWYLQNLGQGPELLIRYENEEAVDDSQLPKDRFSAERLKGVDSTLKIQPAELGDSAVYLCASSQTGEGLQFFGPGTRLTVL.

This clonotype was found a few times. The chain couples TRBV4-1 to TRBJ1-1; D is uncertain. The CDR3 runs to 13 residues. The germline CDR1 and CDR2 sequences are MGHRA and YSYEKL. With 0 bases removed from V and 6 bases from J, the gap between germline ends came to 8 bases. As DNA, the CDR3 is TGCGCCAGCAGCCAAGAGGGTCACGCTGAAGCTTTCTTT. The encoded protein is CASSQEGHAEAFF.

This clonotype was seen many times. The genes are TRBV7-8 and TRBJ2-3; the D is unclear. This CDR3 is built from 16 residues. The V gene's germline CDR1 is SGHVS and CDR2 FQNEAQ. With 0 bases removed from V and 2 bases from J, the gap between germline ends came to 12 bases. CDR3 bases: TGTGCCAGCAGCTTAGCTCCCAGCCCGTACACAGATACGCAGTATTTT. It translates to CASSLAPSPYTDTQYF.

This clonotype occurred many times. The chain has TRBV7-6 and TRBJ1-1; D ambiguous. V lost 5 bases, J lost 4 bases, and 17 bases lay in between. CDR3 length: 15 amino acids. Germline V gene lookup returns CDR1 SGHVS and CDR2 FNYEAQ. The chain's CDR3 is CASSLRGWEGTEAFF. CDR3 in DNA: TGTGCCAGCAGCCTGCGAGGATGGGAGGGCACTGAAGCTTTCTTT.

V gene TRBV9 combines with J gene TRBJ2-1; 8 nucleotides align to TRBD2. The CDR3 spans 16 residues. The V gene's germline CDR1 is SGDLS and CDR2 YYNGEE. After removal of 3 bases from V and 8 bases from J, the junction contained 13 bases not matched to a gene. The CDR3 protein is CASSAPPGLGGYEQFF. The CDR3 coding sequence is TGTGCCAGCAGCGCCCCCCCGGGACTAGGCGGCTATGAGCAGTTCTTC.

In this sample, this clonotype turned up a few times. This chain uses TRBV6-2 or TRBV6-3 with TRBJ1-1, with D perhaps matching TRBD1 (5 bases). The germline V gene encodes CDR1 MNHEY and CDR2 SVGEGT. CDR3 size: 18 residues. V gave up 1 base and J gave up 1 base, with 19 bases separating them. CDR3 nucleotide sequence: TGTGCCAGCAGTTACTATCCGGCAGGGAGTCTAAAGAACACTGAAGCTTTCTTT. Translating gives CASSYYPAGSLKNTEAFF.

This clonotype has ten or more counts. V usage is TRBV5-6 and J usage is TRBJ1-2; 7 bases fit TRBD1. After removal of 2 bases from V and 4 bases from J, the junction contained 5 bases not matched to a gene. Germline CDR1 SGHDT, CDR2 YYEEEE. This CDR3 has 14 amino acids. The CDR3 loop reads CASSLNRGTYGYTF. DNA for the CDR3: TGTGCCAGCAGCTTAAACAGGGGAACCTATGGCTACACCTTC. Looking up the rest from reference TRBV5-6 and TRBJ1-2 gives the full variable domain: DAGVTQSPTHLIKTRGQQVTLRCSPKSGHDTVSWYQQALGQGPQFIFQYYEEEERQRGNFPDRFSGHQFPNYSSELNVNALLLGDSALYLCASSLNRGTYGYTFGSGTRLTVV.